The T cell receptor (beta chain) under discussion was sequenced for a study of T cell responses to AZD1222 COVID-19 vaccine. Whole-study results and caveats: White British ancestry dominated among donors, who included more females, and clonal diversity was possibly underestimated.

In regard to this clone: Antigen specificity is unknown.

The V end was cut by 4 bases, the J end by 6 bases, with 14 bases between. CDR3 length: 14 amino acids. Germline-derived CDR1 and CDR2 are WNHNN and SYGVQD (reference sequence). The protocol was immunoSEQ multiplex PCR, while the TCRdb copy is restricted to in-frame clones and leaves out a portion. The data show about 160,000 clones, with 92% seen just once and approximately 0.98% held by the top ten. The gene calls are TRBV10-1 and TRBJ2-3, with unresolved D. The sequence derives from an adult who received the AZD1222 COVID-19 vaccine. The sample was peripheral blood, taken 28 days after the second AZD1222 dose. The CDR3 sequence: CASSGISLLDTQYF. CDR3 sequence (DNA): TGCGCCAGCAGTGGAATCTCTCTCCTCGATACGCAGTATTTT.